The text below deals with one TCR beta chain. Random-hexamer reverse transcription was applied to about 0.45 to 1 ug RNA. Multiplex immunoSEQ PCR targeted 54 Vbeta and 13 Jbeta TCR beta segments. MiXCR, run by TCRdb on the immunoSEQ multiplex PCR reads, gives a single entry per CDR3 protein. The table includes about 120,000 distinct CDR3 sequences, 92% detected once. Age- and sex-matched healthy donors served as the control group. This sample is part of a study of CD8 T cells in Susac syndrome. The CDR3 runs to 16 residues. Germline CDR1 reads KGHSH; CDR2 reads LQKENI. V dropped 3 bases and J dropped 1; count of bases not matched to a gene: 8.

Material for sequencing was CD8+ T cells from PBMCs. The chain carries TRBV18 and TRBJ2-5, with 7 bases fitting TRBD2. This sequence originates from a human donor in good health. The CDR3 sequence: CASSPGSGKSQETQYF. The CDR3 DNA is TGTGCCAGCTCACCGGGCAGCGGGAAGAGCCAAGAGACCCAGTACTTC.